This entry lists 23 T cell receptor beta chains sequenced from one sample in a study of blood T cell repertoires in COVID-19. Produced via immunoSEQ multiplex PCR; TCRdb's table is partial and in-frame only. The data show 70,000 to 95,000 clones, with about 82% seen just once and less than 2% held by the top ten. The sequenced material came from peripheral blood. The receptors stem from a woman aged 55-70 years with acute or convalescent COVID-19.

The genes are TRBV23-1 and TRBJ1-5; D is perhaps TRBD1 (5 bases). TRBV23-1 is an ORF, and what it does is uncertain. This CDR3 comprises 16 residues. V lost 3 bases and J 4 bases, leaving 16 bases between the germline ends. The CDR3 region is CASSHRKTVLNQPQHF. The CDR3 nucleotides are TGCGCCAGCAGTCACCGGAAGACAGTCCTAAATCAGCCCCAGCATTTT.

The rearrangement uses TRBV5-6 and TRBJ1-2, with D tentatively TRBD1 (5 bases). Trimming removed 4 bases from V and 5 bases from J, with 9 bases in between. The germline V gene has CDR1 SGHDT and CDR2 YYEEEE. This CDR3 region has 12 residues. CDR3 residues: CASSQGDYGYTF. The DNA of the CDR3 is TGTGCCAGCAGCCAGGGTGATTATGGCTACACCTTC.

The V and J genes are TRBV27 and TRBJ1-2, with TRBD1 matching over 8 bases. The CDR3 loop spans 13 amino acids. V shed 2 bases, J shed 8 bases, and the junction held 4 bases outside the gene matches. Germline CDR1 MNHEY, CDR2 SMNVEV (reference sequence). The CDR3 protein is CASSLVSGGGYTF. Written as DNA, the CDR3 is TGTGCCAGCAGTTTAGTTTCAGGGGGCGGCTACACCTTC.

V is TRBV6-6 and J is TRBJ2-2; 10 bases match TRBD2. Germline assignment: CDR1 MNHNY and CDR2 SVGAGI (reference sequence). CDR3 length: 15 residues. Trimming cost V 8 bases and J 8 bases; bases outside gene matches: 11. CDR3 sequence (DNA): TGTGCCAGCCGGGCTAGCGGGAGTATAACTGGGGAGCTGTTTTTT. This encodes CASRASGSITGELFF.

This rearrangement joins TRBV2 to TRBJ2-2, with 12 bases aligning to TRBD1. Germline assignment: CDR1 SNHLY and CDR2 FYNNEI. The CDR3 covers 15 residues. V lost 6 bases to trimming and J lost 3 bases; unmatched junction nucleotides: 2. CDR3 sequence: CASRGTGGDTGELFF. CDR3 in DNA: TGTGCCAGCAGGGGGACAGGGGGCGACACCGGGGAGCTGTTTTTT. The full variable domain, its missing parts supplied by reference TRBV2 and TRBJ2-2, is EPEVTQTPSHQVTQMGQEVILRCVPISNHLYFYWYRQILGQKVEFLVSFYNNEISEKSEIFDDQFSVERPDGSNFTLKIRSTKLEDSAMYFCASRGTGGDTGELFFGEGSRLTVL.

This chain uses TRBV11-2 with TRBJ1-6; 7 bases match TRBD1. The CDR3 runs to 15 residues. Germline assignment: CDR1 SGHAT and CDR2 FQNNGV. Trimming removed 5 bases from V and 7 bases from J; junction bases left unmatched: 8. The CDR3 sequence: CASSPLTGTNSPLHF. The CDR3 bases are TGTGCCAGCAGCCCCCTGACAGGGACCAATTCACCCCTCCACTTT.

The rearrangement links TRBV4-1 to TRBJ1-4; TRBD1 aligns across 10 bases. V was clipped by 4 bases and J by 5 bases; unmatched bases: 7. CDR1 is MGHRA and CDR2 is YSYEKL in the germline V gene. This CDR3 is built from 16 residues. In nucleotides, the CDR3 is TGCGCCAGCAGCCCAACTCGGGACAGGGGAAATGAAAAACTGTTTTTT. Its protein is CASSPTRDRGNEKLFF.

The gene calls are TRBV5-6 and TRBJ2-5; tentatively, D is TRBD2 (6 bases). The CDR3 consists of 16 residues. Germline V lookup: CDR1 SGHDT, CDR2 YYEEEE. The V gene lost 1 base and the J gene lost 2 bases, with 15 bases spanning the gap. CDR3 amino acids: CASSLNGGRRQETQYF. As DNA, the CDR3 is TGTGCCAGCAGCTTGAATGGAGGGAGGAGGCAAGAGACCCAGTACTTC. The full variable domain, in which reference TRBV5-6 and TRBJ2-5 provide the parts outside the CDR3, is DAGVTQSPTHLIKTRGQQVTLRCSPKSGHDTVSWYQQALGQGPQFIFQYYEEEERQRGNFPDRFSGHQFPNYSSELNVNALLLGDSALYLCASSLNGGRRQETQYFGPGTRLLVL.

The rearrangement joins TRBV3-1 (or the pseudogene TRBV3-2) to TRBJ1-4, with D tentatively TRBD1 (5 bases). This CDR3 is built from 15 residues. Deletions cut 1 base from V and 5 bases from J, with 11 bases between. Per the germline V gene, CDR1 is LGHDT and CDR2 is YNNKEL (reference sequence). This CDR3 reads CASSQATAKNEKLFF. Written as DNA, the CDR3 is TGTGCCAGCAGCCAAGCGACAGCGAAGAATGAAAAACTGTTTTTT.

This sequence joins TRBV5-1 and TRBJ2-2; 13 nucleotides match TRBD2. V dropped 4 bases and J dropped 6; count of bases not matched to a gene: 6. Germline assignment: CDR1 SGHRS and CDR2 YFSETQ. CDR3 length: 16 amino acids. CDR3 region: CASSPQTSGGSGELFF. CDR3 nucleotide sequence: TGCGCCAGCAGCCCGCAGACTAGCGGGGGGTCCGGGGAGCTGTTTTTT.

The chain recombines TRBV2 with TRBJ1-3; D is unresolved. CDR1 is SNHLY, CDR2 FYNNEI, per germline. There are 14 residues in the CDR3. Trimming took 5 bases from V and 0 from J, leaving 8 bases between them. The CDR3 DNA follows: TGTGCCAGCAGTCCACTCAACTCTGGAAACACCATATATTTT. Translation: CASSPLNSGNTIYF.

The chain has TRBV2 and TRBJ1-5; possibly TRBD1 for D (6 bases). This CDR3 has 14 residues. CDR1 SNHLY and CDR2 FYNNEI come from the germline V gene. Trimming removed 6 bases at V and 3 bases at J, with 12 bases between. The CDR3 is CASSTDRNNQPQHF. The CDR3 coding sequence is TGTGCCAGCAGCACCGACAGGAACAATCAGCCCCAGCATTTT.

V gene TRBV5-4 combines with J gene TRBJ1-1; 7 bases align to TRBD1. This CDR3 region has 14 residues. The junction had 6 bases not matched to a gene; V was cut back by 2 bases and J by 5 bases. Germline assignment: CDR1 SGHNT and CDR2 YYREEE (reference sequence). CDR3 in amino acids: CASSLNRGYTEAFF. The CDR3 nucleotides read TGTGCCAGCAGCTTAAACAGGGGCTATACTGAAGCTTTCTTT. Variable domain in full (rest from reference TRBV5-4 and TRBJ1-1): ETGVTQSPTHLIKTRGQQVTLRCSSQSGHNTVSWYQQALGQGPQFIFQYYREEENGRGNFPPRFSGLQFPNYSSELNVNALELDDSALYLCASSLNRGYTEAFFGQGTRLTVV.

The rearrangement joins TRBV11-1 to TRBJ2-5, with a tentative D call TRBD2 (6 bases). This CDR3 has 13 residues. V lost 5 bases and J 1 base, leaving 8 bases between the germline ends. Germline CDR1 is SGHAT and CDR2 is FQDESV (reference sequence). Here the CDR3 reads CASSRTIQETQYF. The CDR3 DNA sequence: TGTGCCAGCAGCCGGACTATCCAAGAGACCCAGTACTTC.

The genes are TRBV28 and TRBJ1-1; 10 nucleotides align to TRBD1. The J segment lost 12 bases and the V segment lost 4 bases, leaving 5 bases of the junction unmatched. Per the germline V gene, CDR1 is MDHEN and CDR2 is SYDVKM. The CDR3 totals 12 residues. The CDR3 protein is CASSSGQGKTFF. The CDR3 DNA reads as TGTGCCAGCAGTTCGGGACAGGGGAAAACTTTCTTT. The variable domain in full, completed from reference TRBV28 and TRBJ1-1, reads DVKVTQSSRYLVKRTGEKVFLECVQDMDHENMFWYRQDPGLGLRLIYFSYDVKMKEKGDIPEGYSVSREKKERFSLILESASTNQTSMYLCASSSGQGKTFFGQGTRLTVV.

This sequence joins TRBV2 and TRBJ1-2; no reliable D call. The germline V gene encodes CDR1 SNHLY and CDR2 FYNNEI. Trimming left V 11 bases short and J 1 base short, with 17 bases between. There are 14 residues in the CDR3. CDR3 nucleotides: TGTGCCTCCCGGAGGCAGGTCGATAACTATGGCTACACCTTC. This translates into CASRRQVDNYGYTF.

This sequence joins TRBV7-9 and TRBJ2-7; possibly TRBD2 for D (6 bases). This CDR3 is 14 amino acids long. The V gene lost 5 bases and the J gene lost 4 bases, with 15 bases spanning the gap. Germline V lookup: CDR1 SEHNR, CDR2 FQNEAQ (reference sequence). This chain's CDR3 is CASSRPGEAYEQYF. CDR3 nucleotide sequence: TGTGCCAGCAGCCGACCCGGGGAGGCGTACGAGCAGTACTTC.

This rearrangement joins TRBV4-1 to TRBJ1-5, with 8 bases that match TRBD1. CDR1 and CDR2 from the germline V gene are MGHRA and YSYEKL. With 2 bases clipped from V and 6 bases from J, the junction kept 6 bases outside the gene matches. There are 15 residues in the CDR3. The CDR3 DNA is TGCGCCAGCAGCCAACAGGGGGCAGGGAGTCAGCCCCAGCATTTT. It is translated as CASSQQGAGSQPQHF.

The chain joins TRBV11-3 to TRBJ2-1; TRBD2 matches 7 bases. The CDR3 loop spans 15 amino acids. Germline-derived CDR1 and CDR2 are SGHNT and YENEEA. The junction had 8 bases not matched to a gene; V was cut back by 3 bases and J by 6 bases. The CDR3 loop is CASSLGGLSSNEQFF. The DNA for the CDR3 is TGTGCCAGCAGCTTGGGAGGGCTCAGCTCCAATGAGCAGTTCTTC.

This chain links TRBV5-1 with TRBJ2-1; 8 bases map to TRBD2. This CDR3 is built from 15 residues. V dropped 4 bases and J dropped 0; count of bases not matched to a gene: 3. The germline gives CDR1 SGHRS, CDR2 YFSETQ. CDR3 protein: CASSPLAGSYNEQFF. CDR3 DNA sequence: TGCGCCAGCAGCCCCCTAGCGGGCTCCTACAATGAGCAGTTCTTC.

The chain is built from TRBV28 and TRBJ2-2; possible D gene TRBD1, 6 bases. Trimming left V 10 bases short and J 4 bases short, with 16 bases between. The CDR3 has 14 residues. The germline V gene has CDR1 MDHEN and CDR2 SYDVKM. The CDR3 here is CATRPGHSTGELFF. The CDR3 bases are TGTGCCACAAGACCGGGACACAGCACCGGGGAGCTGTTTTTT.

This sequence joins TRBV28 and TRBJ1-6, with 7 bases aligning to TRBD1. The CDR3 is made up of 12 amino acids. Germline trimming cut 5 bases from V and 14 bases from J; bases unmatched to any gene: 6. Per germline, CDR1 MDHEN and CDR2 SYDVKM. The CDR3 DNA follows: TGTGCCAGCAGTGGACAGGCGGTCACCCTCCACTTT. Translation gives CASSGQAVTLHF.

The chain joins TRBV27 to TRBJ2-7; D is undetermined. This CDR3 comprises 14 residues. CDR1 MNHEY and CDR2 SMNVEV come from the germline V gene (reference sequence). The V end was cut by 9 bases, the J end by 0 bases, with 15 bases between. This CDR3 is CARRGNRSSYEQYF. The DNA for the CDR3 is TGTGCCAGGAGAGGTAATCGTAGCTCCTACGAGCAGTACTTC.